The following is a T cell receptor beta chain sequence with its context. Its specific antigen is unknown. The input lacks base qualities; no much larger clone sits a single base away. This entry comes from a study of blood T cell repertoires in COVID-19 (dated by TCRdb to 2018 to 2020). About the study as a whole: The collaborator samples originated in the United States, Italy and Spain and spanned the acute and convalescent phases of COVID-19. Nearly every sample came with metadata listing a de-identified subject ID, COVID-19 status, age in years and sex. The dataset comprised deeply sampled blood TCRbeta repertoires from subjects exposed to, actively infected with, or recovered from COVID-19. The repertoires were released in a freely available public database intended as a resource for research on the immune response to SARS-CoV-2. The samples were drawn from two sources: the first 160 participants of the ongoing ImmuneRACE study, and approximately 1,300 subjects contributed by 6 global collaborators. The material from the prospective study consisted of cDNA or gDNA derived from T cells, B-cell-depleted T cells, or PBMCs. HLA class I and class II types, where available, came from metadata supplied by the sample provider rather than from assay-based typing.

The V and J ends are trimmed by 0 bases and 6 bases, leaving 19 bases between them. CDR1 and CDR2 are read off the germline V gene as SGDLS and YYNGEE. CDR3 length: 16 amino acids, cysteine to phenylalanine. Solely the CDR3 DNA is kept, with 48 bases framed from the first base. The investigation overall reported the following: Clinical and demographic metadata were provided uncurated, with the amount varying by source and participant.

The immunoSEQ Assay, a bias-controlled multiplex PCR, was used to amplify TCRbeta CDR3 regions from genomic DNA. The study's processing was this. Nucleated cell counts per sample were estimated from amplification of reference gene primers within the assay. To quantify the absolute abundance of each unique TCRbeta CDR3 rearrangement, sequence reads were collapsed and filtered. For each sample, productive Simpson clonality was calculated as the square root of Simpson's diversity index over productive rearrangements. This immuneACCESS table, as held by TCRdb, lists in-frame sequences with V and J called but not all clones. Of the missing ones, under half trace to an unresolved V gene in checked studies; the others have no known cause. The V and J calls and clone size come from that table; D and trimming were worked out from the DNA. The sample table records tens of thousands of clones; approximately 80% of these occur just once. 2% of the sample is taken by the ten largest.

Whole blood was collected in K2EDTA tubes by collaborating institutions according to the institutions' own protocols. Collaborator samples were shipped for TCRbeta analysis as frozen whole blood, isolated PBMCs, or DNA extracted from either sample type. The rearrangement combines TRBV9 with TRBJ2-7, with a tentative D gene TRBD1 over 6 matching bases. The specimen was peripheral blood. The source is a man in his 60s with active COVID-19. The CDR3 corresponds to CASSVVVTGLLAEQYF. In nucleotide form, the sequence is TGTGCCAGCAGCGTAGTGGTGACAGGTCTCTTGGCCGAGCAGTACTTC.